These T cell receptor beta chains were read from a single sample in a study of vaccination and CD4 T cells after COVID-19. No antigen has been assigned to these receptors. TCRdb itself ran the PCR reads through MiXCR, one entry per CDR3 protein. The sample has about 23,000 distinct CDR3 sequences; over 40% are singletons. Sequences were derived from CD4+ T cells from blood, cultured in vitro, sampled about 7 months after SARS-CoV-2 vaccination. The receptors here all came from a human donor who had recovered from COVID-19. CDR3s include the opening cysteine and the closing phenylalanine or tryptophan.

TRBV10-3	TRBJ2-6	CAIGTGTSGRSGANVLTF
TRBV4-2	TRBJ2-3	CASSTRPGDTQYF
TRBV7-2	TRBJ1-5	CASSTVTDQPQHF
TRBV12-3/TRBV12-4	TRBJ2-5	CASSPTGEETQYF
TRBV15	TRBJ2-3	CATKFITSPSDTQYF
TRBV10-3	TRBJ1-1	CAISDSQGMATEAFF
TRBV20-1	TRBJ2-5	CSARGVRGASGETQYF
TRBV7-2	TRBJ1-4	CASSMRGGQGGEKLFF
TRBV28	TRBJ2-5	CASRYRGNGETQYF
TRBV6-5	TRBJ1-2	CASSYTKLGSGTF
TRBV15	TRBJ2-5	CATSSPGTSVLQETQYF
TRBV27	TRBJ2-6	CASRKGFAGANVLTF
TRBV15	TRBJ2-5	CATSSRLGPGIYQETQYF
TRBV18	TRBJ2-5	CASSPQRDRVETQYF
TRBV27	TRBJ2-7	CASSLGSRGHFKSSYEQYF
TRBV20-1	TRBJ1-5	CSAQAPPRQPQHF
TRBV21-1	TRBJ2-1	CASSKGGPLRGDNEQFF
TRBV4-3	TRBJ2-3	CASSQDPSGRYTQYF
TRBV5-4	TRBJ2-1	CASSLSSGSSNEQFF
TRBV20-1	TRBJ2-7	CSARGITGLRSSYEQYF
TRBV6-1	TRBJ2-7	CASRGLSPYEQYF
TRBV20-1	TRBJ2-7	CSAKTGSLGYEQYF
TRBV28	TRBJ1-5	CASSSLVSNQPQHF
TRBV5-1	TRBJ2-5	CASSVGLAGGETQYF
TRBV27	TRBJ2-1	CASRDRGFNEQFF
TRBV28	TRBJ2-1	CASSSYASYNEQFF
TRBV20-1	TRBJ2-7	CSARGHPLQYF
TRBV28	TRBJ2-7	CASEGQTYEQYF
TRBV19	TRBJ2-5	CASSTTGGQETQYF
TRBV6-1	TRBJ2-3	CASSAMRSDTQYF
TRBV19	TRBJ1-2	CASSIGRHANYGYTF
TRBV6-5	TRBJ2-7	CASSYSIGLASDVQYF
TRBV7-2	TRBJ2-3	CASSPQSIYGTDTQYF
TRBV10-3	TRBJ1-2	CAISGVGIYGYTF
TRBV20-1	TRBJ2-1	CSAREPHGTPSYNEQFF
TRBV20-1	TRBJ2-7	CSASSGDLYEQYF
TRBV29-1	TRBJ2-2	CSVDSVSGELFF
TRBV6-1	TRBJ1-2	CASSPGGVYGYTF
TRBV15	TRBJ1-2	CATSRGRGYGYTF
TRBV7-3	TRBJ1-1	CASSLERGRTVDTEAFF
TRBV5-1	TRBJ2-5	CASKASDSRGETQYF
TRBV7-3	TRBJ2-3	CASSLSGEVDTQYF
TRBV28	TRBJ2-3	CASSLPGRDGVTQYF
TRBV10-3	TRBJ1-1	CAISDLGWAFF
TRBV10-3	TRBJ1-5	CAISEDGGGQPQHF
TRBV7-2	TRBJ2-7	CASSLRQVGSEQYF